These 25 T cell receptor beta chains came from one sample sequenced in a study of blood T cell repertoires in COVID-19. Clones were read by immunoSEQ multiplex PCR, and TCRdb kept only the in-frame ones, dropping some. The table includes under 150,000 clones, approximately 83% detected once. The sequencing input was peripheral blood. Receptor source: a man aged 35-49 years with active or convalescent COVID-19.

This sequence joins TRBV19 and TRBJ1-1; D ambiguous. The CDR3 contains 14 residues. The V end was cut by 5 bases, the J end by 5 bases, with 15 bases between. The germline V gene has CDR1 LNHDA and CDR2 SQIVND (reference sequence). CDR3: CASSSARIGTEAFF. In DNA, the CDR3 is TGTGCCAGTAGTTCGGCCAGGATAGGAACTGAAGCTTTCTTT.

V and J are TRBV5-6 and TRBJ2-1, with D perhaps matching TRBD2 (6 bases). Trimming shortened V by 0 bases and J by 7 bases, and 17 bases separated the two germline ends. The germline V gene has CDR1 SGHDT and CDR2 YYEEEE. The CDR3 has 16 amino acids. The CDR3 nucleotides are TGTGCCAGCAGCTTGGCGGGAGCTAGGGACGGAAATGAGCAGTTCTTC. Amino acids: CASSLAGARDGNEQFF.

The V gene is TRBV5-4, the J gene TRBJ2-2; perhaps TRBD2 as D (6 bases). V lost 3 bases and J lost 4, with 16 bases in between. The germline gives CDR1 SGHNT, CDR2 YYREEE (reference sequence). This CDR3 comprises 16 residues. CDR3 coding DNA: TGTGCCAGCAGCTCCGGGGTAGTGGGGGGCACCGGGGAGCTGTTTTTT. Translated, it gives CASSSGVVGGTGELFF.

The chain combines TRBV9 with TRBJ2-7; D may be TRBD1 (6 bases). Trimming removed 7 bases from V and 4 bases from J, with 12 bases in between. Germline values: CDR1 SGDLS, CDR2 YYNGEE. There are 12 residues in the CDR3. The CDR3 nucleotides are TGTGCCAGCCAACAGGGACGGTACGAGCAGTACTTC. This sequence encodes CASQQGRYEQYF.

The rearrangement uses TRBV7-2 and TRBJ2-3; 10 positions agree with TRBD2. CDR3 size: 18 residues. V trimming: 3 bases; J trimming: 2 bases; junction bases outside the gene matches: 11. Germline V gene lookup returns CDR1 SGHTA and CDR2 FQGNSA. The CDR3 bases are TGTGCCAGCAGCTTTCAGGCCTTAAGCGGGGGGGCCACAGATACGCAGTATTTT. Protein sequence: CASSFQALSGGATDTQYF. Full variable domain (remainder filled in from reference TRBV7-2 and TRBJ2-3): GAGVSQSPSNKVTEKGKDVELRCDPISGHTALYWYRQSLGQGLEFLIYFQGNSAPDKSGLPSDRFSAERTGGSVSTLTIQRTQQEDSAVYLCASSFQALSGGATDTQYFGPGTRLTVL.

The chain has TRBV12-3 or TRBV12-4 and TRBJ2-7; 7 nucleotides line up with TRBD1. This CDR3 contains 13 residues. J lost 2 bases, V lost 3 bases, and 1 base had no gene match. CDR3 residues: CASSLGQTYEQYF. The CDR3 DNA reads TGTGCCAGCAGTTTGGGACAGACCTACGAGCAGTACTTC.

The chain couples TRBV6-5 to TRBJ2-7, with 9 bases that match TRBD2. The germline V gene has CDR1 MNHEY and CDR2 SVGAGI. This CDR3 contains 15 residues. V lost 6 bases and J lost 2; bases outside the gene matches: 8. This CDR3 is CASRQLAGDAYEQYF. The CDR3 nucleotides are TGTGCCAGCAGACAATTAGCGGGGGATGCCTACGAGCAGTACTTC.

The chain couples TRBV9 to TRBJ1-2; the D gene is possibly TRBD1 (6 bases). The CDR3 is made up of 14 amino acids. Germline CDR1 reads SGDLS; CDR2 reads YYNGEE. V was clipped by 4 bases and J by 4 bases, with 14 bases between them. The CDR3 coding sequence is TGTGCCAGCAGCATTAACAGGGAGAGCTATGGCTACACCTTC. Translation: CASSINRESYGYTF.

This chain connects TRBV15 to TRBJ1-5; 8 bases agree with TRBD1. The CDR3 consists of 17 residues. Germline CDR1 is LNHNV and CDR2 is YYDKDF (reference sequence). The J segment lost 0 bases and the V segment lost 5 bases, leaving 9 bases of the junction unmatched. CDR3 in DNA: TGTGCCACCAGCTCTTACAGGGGGAGTTATAGCAATCAGCCCCAGCATTTT. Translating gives CATSSYRGSYSNQPQHF.

The CDR3 loop reads CASSLDRGRRPHQPQHF. The CDR3 bases are TGCGCCAGCAGCCTAGACAGGGGGCGCAGGCCACATCAGCCCCAGCATTTT. J is TRBJ1-5 and V is TRBV23-1; 10 bases are a match to TRBD1. TRBV23-1 is designated an ORF whose function remains uncertain. The CDR3 sequence is 17 residues long. The junction had 13 bases not matched to a gene; V was cut back by 6 bases and J by 5 bases.

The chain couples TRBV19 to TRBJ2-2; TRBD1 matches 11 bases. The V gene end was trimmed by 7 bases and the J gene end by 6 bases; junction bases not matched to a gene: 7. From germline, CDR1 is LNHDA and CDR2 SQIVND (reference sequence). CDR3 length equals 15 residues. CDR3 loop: CASTPGQGAAGELFF. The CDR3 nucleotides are TGTGCCAGTACCCCAGGACAGGGGGCAGCCGGGGAGCTGTTTTTT.

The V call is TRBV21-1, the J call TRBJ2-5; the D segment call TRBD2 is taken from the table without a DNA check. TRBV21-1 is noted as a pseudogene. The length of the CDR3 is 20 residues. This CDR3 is CASSLLSRTSGGPGRETQYF. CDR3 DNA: TGTGCCAGCAGCCTTCTTTCACGGACTAGCGGGGGTCCTGGTCGAGAGACCCAGTACTTC.

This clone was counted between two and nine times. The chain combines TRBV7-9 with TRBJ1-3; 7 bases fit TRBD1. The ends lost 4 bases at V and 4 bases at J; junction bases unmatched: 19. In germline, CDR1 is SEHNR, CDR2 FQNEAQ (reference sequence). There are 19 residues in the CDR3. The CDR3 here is CASSSLFEGQLTAGNTIYF. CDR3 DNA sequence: TGTGCCAGCAGCTCCCTCTTCGAGGGACAGCTAACTGCAGGAAACACCATATATTTT.

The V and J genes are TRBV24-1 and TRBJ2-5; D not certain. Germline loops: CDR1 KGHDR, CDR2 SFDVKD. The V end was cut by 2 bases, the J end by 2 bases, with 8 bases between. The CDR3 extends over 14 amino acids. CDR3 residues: CATSDSGRQETQYF. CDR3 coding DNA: TGTGCCACCAGTGATTCTGGCCGACAAGAGACCCAGTACTTC.

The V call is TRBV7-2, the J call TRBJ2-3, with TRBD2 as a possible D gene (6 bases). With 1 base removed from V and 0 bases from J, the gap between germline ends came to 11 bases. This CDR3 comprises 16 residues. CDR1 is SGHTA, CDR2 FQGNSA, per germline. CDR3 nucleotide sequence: TGTGCCAGCAGCTTAGTCGGGGGACCCAGCACAGATACGCAGTATTTT. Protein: CASSLVGGPSTDTQYF.

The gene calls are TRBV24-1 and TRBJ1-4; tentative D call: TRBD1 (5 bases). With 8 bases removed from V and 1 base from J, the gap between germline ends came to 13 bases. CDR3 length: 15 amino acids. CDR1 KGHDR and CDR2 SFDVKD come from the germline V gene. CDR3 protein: CATTPKGETNEKLFF. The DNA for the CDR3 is TGTGCCACCACCCCGAAAGGGGAAACTAATGAAAAACTGTTTTTT.

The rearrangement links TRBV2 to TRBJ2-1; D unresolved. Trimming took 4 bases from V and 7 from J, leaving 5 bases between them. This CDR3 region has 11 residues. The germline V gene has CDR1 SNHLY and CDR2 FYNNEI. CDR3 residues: CASSVKNEQFF. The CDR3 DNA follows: TGTGCCAGCAGTGTCAAAAATGAGCAGTTCTTC.

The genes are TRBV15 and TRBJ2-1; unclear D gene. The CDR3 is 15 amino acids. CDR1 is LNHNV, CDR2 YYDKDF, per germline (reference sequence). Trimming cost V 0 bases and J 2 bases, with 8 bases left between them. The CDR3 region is CATSREVATYNEQFF. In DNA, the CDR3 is TGTGCCACCAGCAGAGAGGTTGCTACCTACAATGAGCAGTTCTTC.

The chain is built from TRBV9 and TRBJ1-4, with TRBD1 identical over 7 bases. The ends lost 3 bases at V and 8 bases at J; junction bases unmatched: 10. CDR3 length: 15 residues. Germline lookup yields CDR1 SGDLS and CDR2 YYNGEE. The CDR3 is CASSDTTGVGEKLFF. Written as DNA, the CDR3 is TGTGCCAGCAGCGACACCACAGGGGTAGGGGAAAAACTGTTTTTT.

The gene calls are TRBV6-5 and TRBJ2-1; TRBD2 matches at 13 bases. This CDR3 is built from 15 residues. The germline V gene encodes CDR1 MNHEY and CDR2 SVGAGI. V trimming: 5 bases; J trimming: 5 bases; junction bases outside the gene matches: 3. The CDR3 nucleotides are TGTGCCAGCAGTCGAGGGACTAGCGGGGACAATGAGCAGTTCTTC. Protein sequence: CASSRGTSGDNEQFF.

The CDR3 sequence: CASSLGTVNTEAFF. CDR3 nucleotide sequence: TGTGCCAGCAGCTTGGGGACAGTGAACACTGAAGCTTTCTTT. The V and J genes are TRBV11-2 and TRBJ1-1; 7 positions match TRBD1. V trimming: 3 bases; J trimming: 0 bases; junction bases outside the gene matches: 1. Germline V gives CDR1 SGHAT, CDR2 FQNNGV. There are 14 residues in the CDR3.

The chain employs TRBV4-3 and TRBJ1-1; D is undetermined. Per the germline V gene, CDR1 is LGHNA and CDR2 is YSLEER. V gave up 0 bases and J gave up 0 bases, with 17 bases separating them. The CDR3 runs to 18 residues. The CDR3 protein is CASSQDAMRAVMNTEAFF. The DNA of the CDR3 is TGCGCCAGCAGCCAAGACGCGATGAGGGCGGTCATGAACACTGAAGCTTTCTTT.

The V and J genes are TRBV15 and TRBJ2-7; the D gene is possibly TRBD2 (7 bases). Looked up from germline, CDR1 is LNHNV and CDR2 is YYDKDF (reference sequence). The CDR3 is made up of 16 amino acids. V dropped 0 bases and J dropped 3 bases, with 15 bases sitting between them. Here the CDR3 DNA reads TGTGCCACCAGCAGAGAAAGGGCGGGGGCTTACTACGAGCAGTACTTC. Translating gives CATSRERAGAYYEQYF.

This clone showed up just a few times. In DNA, the CDR3 is TGCAGCGTTGAAGATCGGACACTTAACTATGGCTACACCTTC. Residues: CSVEDRTLNYGYTF. The V call is TRBV29-1, the J call TRBJ1-2; perhaps TRBD1 as D (5 bases). This CDR3 contains 14 residues. The V gene's germline CDR1 is SQVTM and CDR2 ANQGSEA. Between the trimmed V and J ends, which lost 0 bases and 1 base, there was a span of 9 bases.

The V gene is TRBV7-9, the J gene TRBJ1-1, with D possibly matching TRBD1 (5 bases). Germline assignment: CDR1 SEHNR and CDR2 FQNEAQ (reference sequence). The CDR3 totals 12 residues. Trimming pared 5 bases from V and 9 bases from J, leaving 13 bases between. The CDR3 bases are TGTGCCAGCAGCCCGCGGACATTTCAAGCTTTCTTT. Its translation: CASSPRTFQAFF.